Following are 31 T cell receptor beta chains from one sample sequenced in a study of shared T cell receptors in the human thymus. Produced via immunoSEQ multiplex PCR; TCRdb's table is partial and in-frame only. The sample includes about 660,000 clones, about 89% seen only once; the top ten take roughly 0.0094%. The same specimen was also included in a second study, on human thymus T cells.

Specimen: thymocytes. These receptors were taken from a boy under three years old with a congenital heart defect.

This chain links TRBV18 with TRBJ2-2; D is ambiguous. V lost 5 bases and J 3 bases, leaving 4 bases between the germline ends. The CDR3 has 12 amino acids. Germline loops: CDR1 KGHSH, CDR2 LQKENI. The CDR3 here is CASSTHTGELFF. The CDR3 DNA reads TGTGCCAGCTCAACTCACACCGGGGAGCTGTTTTTT.

The CDR3 nucleotides read TGTGCCAGCAGCTTGTGGAGGGGCCCATACAATGAGCAGTTCTTC. Translated, it gives CASSLWRGPYNEQFF. This chain links TRBV5-4 with TRBJ2-1; TRBD2 might be the D (6 bases). This CDR3 is built from 15 residues. Trimming took 1 base from V and 4 from J, leaving 12 bases between them. Germline CDR1 and CDR2: SGHNT and YYREEE (reference sequence).

This chain uses TRBV28 with TRBJ2-2; D is unclear. CDR3 length: 13 residues. Germline CDR1 reads MDHEN; CDR2 reads SYDVKM. V was trimmed by 5 bases and J by 2 bases, leaving 6 bases between them. The CDR3 sequence is CASSGLNTGELFF. The CDR3 bases are TGTGCCAGCAGTGGGCTAAACACCGGGGAGCTGTTTTTT.

For the CDR3, the DNA is TGTGCCAGCAGCTTGGGTTCTGCAGGGGGCAATCAGCCCCAGCATTTT. Amino acids: CASSLGSAGGNQPQHF. The rearrangement uses TRBV5-8 and TRBJ1-5, with TRBD1 as a possible D gene (6 bases). This CDR3 contains 16 residues. Germline V gene sequence: CDR1 SGHTS, CDR2 YDEGEE. V was cut by 0 bases and J by 2 bases, with 12 bases left in between.

The chain joins TRBV28 to TRBJ1-5, with D possibly being TRBD1 (5 bases). Trimming stripped 6 bases from V and 3 bases from J, with 15 bases between. In germline, CDR1 is MDHEN, CDR2 SYDVKM. CDR3 length: 15 residues. CDR3 sequence reads: CASRIAGYPNQPQHF. The CDR3 bases are TGTGCCAGCAGAATTGCAGGGTATCCCAATCAGCCCCAGCATTTT.

The V gene is TRBV4-2, the J gene TRBJ1-1; 9 bases fit TRBD1. The V and J ends lost 3 bases and 5 bases, in that order; junction bases with no gene match: 4. Per the germline V gene, CDR1 is LGHNA and CDR2 is YNFKEQ. The CDR3 is 14 amino acids. The CDR3 here is CASSQKDRGTEAFF. DNA for the CDR3: TGTGCCAGCAGCCAGAAAGACAGGGGGACTGAAGCTTTCTTT.

The chain joins TRBV25-1 to TRBJ2-1; D uncertain. This CDR3 spans 16 amino acids. V lost 3 bases, J lost 0 bases, and 12 bases lay in between. From germline, CDR1 is MGHDK and CDR2 SYGVNS. CDR3 amino acids: CASSDSRGNSYNEQFF. CDR3 bases: TGTGCCAGCAGTGACTCTAGAGGAAACTCCTACAATGAGCAGTTCTTC.

The V gene is TRBV27, the J gene TRBJ2-7; 9 bases align to TRBD1. CDR3 length: 18 amino acids. The ends lost 5 bases at V and 2 bases at J; junction bases unmatched: 16. The germline V gene encodes CDR1 MNHEY and CDR2 SMNVEV (reference sequence). The CDR3 DNA is TGTGCCAGCAGTCCTAGCCCCCCCCGGGACAGGGTGACCTACGAGCAGTACTTC. Its protein product is CASSPSPPRDRVTYEQYF.

This clone has just one count. The chain joins TRBV4-3 to TRBJ1-4; D not certain. Trimming left V 3 bases short and J 0 bases short, with 11 bases between. Looked up from germline, CDR1 is LGHNA and CDR2 is YSLEER. This CDR3 is 16 amino acids long. The CDR3 sequence: CASSQNPRATNEKLFF. The CDR3, as DNA: TGCGCCAGCAGCCAGAACCCGAGAGCAACTAATGAAAAACTGTTTTTT.

The chain combines TRBV27 with TRBJ2-1; 8 bases map to TRBD2. The germline V gene encodes CDR1 MNHEY and CDR2 SMNVEV (reference sequence). The junction had 5 bases not matched to a gene; V was cut back by 5 bases and J by 5 bases. CDR3 size: 14 residues. The CDR3 region has the DNA TGTGCCAGCAGTCCCCCGGGACTAGACAATGAGCAGTTCTTC. This gives the protein CASSPPGLDNEQFF.

The chain combines TRBV18 with TRBJ2-3; perhaps TRBD1 as D (6 bases). The germline V and J ends were trimmed by 3 bases and 3 bases, with 10 bases remaining between them. There are 14 residues in the CDR3. Germline V gene lookup returns CDR1 KGHSH and CDR2 LQKENI. The CDR3 loop is CASSPGHRTDTQYF. For the CDR3, the DNA is TGTGCCAGCTCACCGGGACACCGAACAGATACGCAGTATTTT.

The V and J genes are TRBV12-5 and TRBJ1-3; D perhaps matches TRBD1 (6 bases). The CDR3 loop spans 19 amino acids. CDR1 is LGHNT and CDR2 is FRNRAP in the germline V gene. V lost 1 base to trimming and J lost 0 bases, with 19 bases between them. CDR3 amino acids: CASGLASTRTANSGNTIYF. CDR3 DNA: TGTGCTAGTGGTTTGGCCTCTACGCGGACAGCCAACTCTGGAAACACCATATATTTT.

V gene TRBV5-4 combines with J gene TRBJ2-1; 14 bases agree with TRBD2. The CDR3 contains 19 residues. From germline, CDR1 is SGHNT and CDR2 YYREEE (reference sequence). J gave up 0 bases and V 3 bases, and 8 bases lay outside the gene matches. CDR3 in DNA: TGTGCCAGCAGCTGCGATCCCGGGACTAGCGGGAGCTCCTACAATGAGCAGTTCTTC. This encodes CASSCDPGTSGSSYNEQFF.

This clone has a handful of counts. The genes are TRBV7-6 and TRBJ2-3; TRBD2 matches at 10 bases. Trimming removed 5 bases from V and 0 bases from J; junction bases left unmatched: 14. The CDR3 is made up of 19 amino acids. Germline V lookup: CDR1 SGHVS, CDR2 FNYEAQ. The CDR3 is CASSRKQGLANPSTDTQYF. CDR3 sequence (DNA): TGTGCCAGCAGCCGTAAGCAGGGACTAGCGAACCCTAGCACAGATACGCAGTATTTT.

The chain combines TRBV28 with TRBJ1-2; 7 nucleotides match TRBD1. Germline V gives CDR1 MDHEN, CDR2 SYDVKM. With 5 bases clipped from V and 5 bases from J, the junction kept 8 bases outside the gene matches. The CDR3 sequence is 14 residues long. The CDR3 nucleotides are TGTGCCAGCAGTAAACCGGGACAGAGATATGGCTACACCTTC. It yields the protein CASSKPGQRYGYTF.

V usage is TRBV2 and J usage is TRBJ1-1; tentatively, D is TRBD1 (5 bases). Germline values: CDR1 SNHLY, CDR2 FYNNEI. V dropped 0 bases and J dropped 6 bases, with 11 bases sitting between them. The CDR3 spans 14 residues. DNA of the CDR3: TGTGCCAGCAGTGAAGCAGCAGGGAGGGCTGAAGCTTTCTTT. Encoded protein: CASSEAAGRAEAFF.

This chain connects TRBV4-3 to TRBJ2-7; 7 positions agree with TRBD1. V dropped 4 bases and J dropped 4; count of bases not matched to a gene: 10. The CDR3 is 15 amino acids. Germline V lookup: CDR1 LGHNA, CDR2 YSLEER. The CDR3 nucleotides are TGCGCCAGCAGCCTTACTCCGGGGACAGATTACGAGCAGTACTTC. It is translated as CASSLTPGTDYEQYF.

CDR3 protein: CASSDQLNSGNTIYF. The CDR3 DNA follows: TGTGCCAGCAGTGACCAACTTAACTCTGGAAACACCATATATTTT. The chain employs TRBV6-1 and TRBJ1-3, with unresolved D. The germline V gene has CDR1 MNHNS and CDR2 SASEGT. Trimming cost V 3 bases and J 0 bases, with 9 bases left between them. CDR3 length: 15 residues.

The V and J genes are TRBV7-9 and TRBJ1-1; D gene unclear. With 2 bases removed from V and 11 bases from J, the gap between germline ends came to 18 bases. The CDR3 extends over 14 amino acids. Germline CDR1 and CDR2: SEHNR and FQNEAQ (reference sequence). CDR3 loop: CASSLSGIGKPAFF. In DNA, the CDR3 is TGTGCCAGCAGCTTATCGGGGATTGGAAAACCGGCTTTCTTT.

This clone was seen a single time. The V gene is TRBV28, the J gene TRBJ2-7; 10 bases fit TRBD1. This CDR3 is built from 12 residues. The ends lost 5 bases at V and 12 bases at J; junction bases unmatched: 7. Germline CDR1 and CDR2: MDHEN and SYDVKM. The CDR3 reads CASSPRTGGMYF. The CDR3 DNA sequence: TGTGCCAGCAGTCCGCGGACAGGGGGTATGTACTTC.

The V gene is TRBV4-1, the J gene TRBJ2-5; TRBD2 matches at 11 bases. This CDR3 region has 18 residues. J was trimmed by 3 bases and V by 1 base; bases with no gene match: 10. Germline-derived CDR1 and CDR2 are MGHRA and YSYEKL. The CDR3 DNA follows: TGCGCCAGCAGCCAAGTTAGATGTAGCGGGGGGGCTGAAGAGACCCAGTACTTC. Protein sequence: CASSQVRCSGGAEETQYF.

The chain is built from TRBV28 and TRBJ1-5, with 8 bases identical to TRBD1. J was trimmed by 3 bases and V by 5 bases; bases with no gene match: 6. This CDR3 comprises 15 residues. In germline, CDR1 is MDHEN, CDR2 SYDVKM. CDR3 in amino acids: CASSRPGQANQPQHF. The CDR3 region has the DNA TGTGCCAGCAGTCGTCCGGGACAGGCCAATCAGCCCCAGCATTTT.

The V call is TRBV11-2, the J call TRBJ1-1, with 9 bases fitting TRBD1. Trimming took 5 bases from V and 3 from J; bases not matched to a gene: 4. The CDR3 is 14 amino acids. Germline CDR1 reads SGHAT; CDR2 reads FQNNGV. This CDR3 is CASSQQGADTEAFF. CDR3 bases: TGTGCCAGCAGCCAACAGGGGGCTGACACTGAAGCTTTCTTT. Combining the CDR3 with reference TRBV11-2 and TRBJ1-1 gives the whole variable domain EAGVAQSPRYKIIEKRQSVAFWCNPISGHATLYWYQQILGQGPKLLIQFQNNGVVDDSQLPKDRFSAERLKGVDSTLKIQPAKLEDSAVYLCASSQQGADTEAFFGQGTRLTVV.

V and J are TRBV6-1 and TRBJ1-1; D is perhaps TRBD1 (5 bases). Trimming left V 6 bases short and J 0 bases short, with 11 bases between. The CDR3 is made up of 14 amino acids. Germline V gene lookup returns CDR1 MNHNS and CDR2 SASEGT. This CDR3 is CASRRQRLNTEAFF. CDR3 in DNA: TGTGCCAGCAGAAGACAGCGACTGAACACTGAAGCTTTCTTT.

The sample holds a few counts of this clone. J is TRBJ2-7 and V is TRBV11-2, with 7 bases fitting TRBD2. This CDR3 region has 15 residues. The germline V gene encodes CDR1 SGHAT and CDR2 FQNNGV. V lost 4 bases to trimming and J lost 6 bases; unmatched junction nucleotides: 12. The CDR3 coding sequence is TGTGCCAGCAGCTCCCCGGGACTACGTCTCTTCGAGCAGTACTTC. It yields the protein CASSSPGLRLFEQYF.

The V gene is TRBV27, the J gene TRBJ2-7, with a tentative D call TRBD2 (7 bases). This CDR3 spans 12 amino acids. V gave up 9 bases and J gave up 2 bases, with 11 bases separating them. Germline assignment: CDR1 MNHEY and CDR2 SMNVEV (reference sequence). The CDR3 coding sequence is TGTGCCAGAGGGGAGGGGGCCTACGAGCAGTACTTC. Protein product: CARGEGAYEQYF.

The rearrangement joins TRBV28 to TRBJ2-7, with TRBD2 identical over 8 bases. Unmatched junction bases numbered 6, after V lost 4 bases and J lost 4 bases. Germline V lookup: CDR1 MDHEN, CDR2 SYDVKM. The CDR3 totals 14 residues. CDR3 DNA: TGTGCCAGCAGTTCGCGGGAGGATGGGTACGAGCAGTACTTC. As protein: CASSSREDGYEQYF.

The genes are TRBV19 and TRBJ2-7; 9 bases match TRBD1. Germline CDR1 LNHDA, CDR2 SQIVND (reference sequence). V lost 6 bases and J lost 2; bases outside the gene matches: 8. The length of the CDR3 is 15 residues. The CDR3 loop reads CASSHRTGEAYEQYF. Here the CDR3 DNA reads TGTGCCAGTAGCCACCGGACAGGGGAGGCCTACGAGCAGTACTTC.

The V gene is TRBV5-4, the J gene TRBJ2-1, with D perhaps matching TRBD1 (6 bases). Deletions cut 4 bases from V and 8 bases from J, with 22 bases between. Germline loops: CDR1 SGHNT, CDR2 YYREEE (reference sequence). This CDR3 region has 16 residues. DNA for the CDR3: TGTGCCAGCAGCCCATTGGTGGGGGCAGCTAACTATGAGCAGTTCTTC. Residues: CASSPLVGAANYEQFF.

The chain links TRBV5-8 to TRBJ2-7; the D gene is possibly TRBD2 (6 bases). V lost 1 base and J 7 bases, leaving 9 bases between the germline ends. CDR3 length: 12 residues. Germline V gives CDR1 SGHTS, CDR2 YDEGEE. This CDR3 reads CASSLSGVEQYF. In nucleotides, the CDR3 is TGTGCCAGCAGCTTGTCGGGGGTGGAGCAGTACTTC.

The CDR3 region is CASSESTPGTGYNEQFF. The CDR3 DNA reads TGTGCCAGCAGTGAATCTACCCCCGGGACAGGTTACAATGAGCAGTTCTTC. The chain has TRBV25-1 and TRBJ2-1; 8 positions match TRBD1. With V trimmed by 1 base and J by 4 bases, 9 bases remained unmatched. The V gene's germline CDR1 is MGHDK and CDR2 SYGVNS. This CDR3 is 17 amino acids long.